This TCR beta chain was retrieved from a study of Graves' ophthalmopathy and Graves' hyperthyroidism. Study-level background: Before any treatment, peripheral blood was taken at the initial diagnosis.

On this clonotype: A much larger clone differs by one base, so this may be a read error.

Ophthalmopathy donors showed moderate-to-severe activity, CAS ≥3, NOSPECS ≥4 and a duration under 3 months. The PBMCs originated from around 11 ml of fresh peripheral blood. CDR3 length: 14 amino acids. CDR1 SEHNR and CDR2 FQNEAQ come from the germline V gene (reference sequence). The V and J ends lost 3 bases and 1 base respectively, with 9 bases between them. Investigators amplified TCR beta CDR3 regions from RNA transcripts. A first-round RT-PCR used HTBI primers, followed by a second-round multiplex PCR. From the multiplex PCR reads, TCRdb called clonotypes with MiXCR, one entry per CDR3 protein. The data show almost 750,000 distinct CDR3 sequences, roughly 40% seen once.

The sequence came from an adult man with Graves' ophthalmopathy. Specimen: peripheral blood. J is TRBJ1-1 and V is TRBV7-9; D is unclear. The CDR3 DNA follows: TGTGCCAGCAGCTTTGTCTTAGGGAACACTGAAGCTTTCTTT. Translated: CASSFVLGNTEAFF. The full variable domain, in which reference TRBV7-9 and TRBJ1-1 provide the parts outside the CDR3, is DTGVSQNPRHKITKRGQNVTFRCDPISEHNRLYWYRQTLGQGPEFLTYFQNEAQLEKSRLLSDRFSAERPKGSFSTLEIQRTEQGDSAMYLCASSFVLGNTEAFFGQGTRLTVV.